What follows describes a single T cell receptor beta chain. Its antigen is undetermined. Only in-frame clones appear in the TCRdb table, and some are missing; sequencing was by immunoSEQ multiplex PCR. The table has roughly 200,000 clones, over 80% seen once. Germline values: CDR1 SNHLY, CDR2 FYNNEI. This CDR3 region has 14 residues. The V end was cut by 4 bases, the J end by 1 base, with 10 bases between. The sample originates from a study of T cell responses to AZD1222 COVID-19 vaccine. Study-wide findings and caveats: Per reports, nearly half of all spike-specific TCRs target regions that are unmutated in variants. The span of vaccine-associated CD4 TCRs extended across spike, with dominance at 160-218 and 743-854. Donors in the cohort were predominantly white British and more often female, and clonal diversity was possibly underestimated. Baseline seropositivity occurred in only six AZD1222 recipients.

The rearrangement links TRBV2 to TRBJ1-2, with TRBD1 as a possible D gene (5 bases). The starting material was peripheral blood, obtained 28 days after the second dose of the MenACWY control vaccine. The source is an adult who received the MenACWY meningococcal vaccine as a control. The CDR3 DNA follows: TGTGCCAGCAGTGTTCAGGGAGGTAACTATGGCTACACCTTC. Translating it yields CASSVQGGNYGYTF.